A single sample is the source of the 7 T cell receptor beta chains below, sequenced in a study of blood T cell repertoires in COVID-19. The assay was immunoSEQ multiplex PCR, and TCRdb's table has in-frame clones only and misses some. The sample records approximately 250,000 clones, roughly four fifths being singletons. What was sequenced was PBMCs or T cells enriched from blood (not recorded which). The receptors originated from a man under 40 with acute COVID-19.

The V call is TRBV2, the J call TRBJ2-7; TRBD1 is a possible D gene (6 bases). The CDR3 covers 17 residues. The V gene's germline CDR1 is SNHLY and CDR2 FYNNEI. V lost 8 bases and J lost 3, with 26 bases in between. For the CDR3, the DNA is TGTGCCAGCTCAGAACGATTGCCGGGACAACTAGTCTACGAGCAGTACGTC. Protein: CASSERLPGQLVYEQYV.

V usage is TRBV7-9 and J usage is TRBJ1-1, with a tentative D call TRBD1 (5 bases). The germline V and J ends were trimmed by 3 bases and 5 bases, with 7 bases remaining between them. CDR3 length: 12 residues. The germline CDR1 and CDR2 sequences are SEHNR and FQNEAQ (reference sequence). The chain's CDR3 is CASSFPGTEAFF. In DNA, the CDR3 is TGTGCCAGCAGCTTCCCAGGGACTGAAGCTTTCTTT.

The CDR3 loop is CASSYSRRETNYGYTF. For the CDR3, the DNA is TGTGCCAGCAGTTACTCCCGTAGAGAGACAAACTATGGCTACACCTTC. This chain uses TRBV6-5 with TRBJ1-2; D is ambiguous. CDR1 MNHEY and CDR2 SVGAGI come from the germline V gene. V was shortened by 0 bases and J by 2 bases, with 13 bases between the two germline ends. CDR3 length: 16 amino acids.

This clone has only a few counts. The chain is built from TRBV27 and TRBJ2-1; TRBD2 matches 11 bases. CDR3 length equals 14 residues. Germline assignment: CDR1 MNHEY and CDR2 SMNVEV (reference sequence). V dropped 5 bases and J dropped 10; count of bases not matched to a gene: 7. DNA of the CDR3: TGTGCCAGCAGTATGGGACTAGCGGCTGAGGAGCAGTTCTTC. Its protein product is CASSMGLAAEEQFF.

V gene TRBV19 combines with J gene TRBJ1-4; 7 bases agree with TRBD1. V gave up 8 bases and J gave up 8 bases; unmatched junction bases: 8. CDR1 is LNHDA and CDR2 is SQIVND in the germline V gene (reference sequence). This CDR3 contains 13 residues. CDR3 coding DNA: TGTGCCAGTTCTGGGACAGTCAGAGAAAAACTGTTTTTT. The encoded protein is CASSGTVREKLFF.

The gene calls are TRBV19 and TRBJ1-4, with D perhaps matching TRBD1 (6 bases). The CDR3 contains 16 residues. V lost 2 bases and J lost 7, with 17 bases in between. Germline CDR1 is LNHDA and CDR2 is SQIVND (reference sequence). Written as DNA, the CDR3 is TGTGCCAGTAGTATATCGTCAATGGGAGGGGGTGAAAAACTGTTTTTT. Protein sequence: CASSISSMGGGEKLFF.

The CDR3, as DNA: TGTGCCAGCATCGGGACAGTTAACTATGGCTACACCTTC. It codes for CASIGTVNYGYTF. This rearrangement joins TRBV28 to TRBJ1-2; TRBD1 matches at 7 bases. The CDR3 has 13 residues. Germline CDR1 MDHEN, CDR2 SYDVKM. V trimming: 7 bases; J trimming: 1 base; junction bases outside the gene matches: 3.